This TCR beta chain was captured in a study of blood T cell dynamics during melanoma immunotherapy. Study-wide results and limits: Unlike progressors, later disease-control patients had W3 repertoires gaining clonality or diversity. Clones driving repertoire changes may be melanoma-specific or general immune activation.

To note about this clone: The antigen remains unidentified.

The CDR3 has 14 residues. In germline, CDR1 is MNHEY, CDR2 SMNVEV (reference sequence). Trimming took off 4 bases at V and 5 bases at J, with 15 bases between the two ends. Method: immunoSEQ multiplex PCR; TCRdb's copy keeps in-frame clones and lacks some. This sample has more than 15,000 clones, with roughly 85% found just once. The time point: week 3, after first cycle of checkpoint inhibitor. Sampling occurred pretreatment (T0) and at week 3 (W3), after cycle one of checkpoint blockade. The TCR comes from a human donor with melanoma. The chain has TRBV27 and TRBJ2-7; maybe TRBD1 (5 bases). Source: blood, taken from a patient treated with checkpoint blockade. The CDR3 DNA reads TGTGCCAGCAGTTCGTACACCAGGGCCCACGAGCAGTACTTC. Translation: CASSSYTRAHEQYF.